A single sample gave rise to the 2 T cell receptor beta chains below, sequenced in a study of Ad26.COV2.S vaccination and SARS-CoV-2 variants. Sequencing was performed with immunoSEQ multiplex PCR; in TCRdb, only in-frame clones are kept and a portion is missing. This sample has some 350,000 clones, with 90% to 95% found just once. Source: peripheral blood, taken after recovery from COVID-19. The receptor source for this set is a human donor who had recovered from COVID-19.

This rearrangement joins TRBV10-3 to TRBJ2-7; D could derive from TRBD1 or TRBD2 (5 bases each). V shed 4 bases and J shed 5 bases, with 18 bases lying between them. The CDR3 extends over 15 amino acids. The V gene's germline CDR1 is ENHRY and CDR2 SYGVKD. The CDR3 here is CAISGPGRAANEQYF. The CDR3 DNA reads TGTGCCATCAGTGGCCCGGGACGGGCGGCCAACGAGCAGTACTTC.

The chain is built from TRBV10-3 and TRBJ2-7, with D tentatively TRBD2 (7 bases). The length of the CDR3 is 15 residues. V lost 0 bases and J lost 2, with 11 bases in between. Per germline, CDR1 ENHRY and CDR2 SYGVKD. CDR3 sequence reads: CAISESAGAAYEQYF. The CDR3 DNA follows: TGTGCCATCAGTGAGTCTGCGGGGGCCGCCTACGAGCAGTACTTC.